The 16 T cell receptor beta chains below all came from one sample that was sequenced in a study of T cells in Graves' hyperthyroidism and ophthalmopathy. Amplified TCR beta CDR3 regions derived from RNA transcripts. RT-PCR in the first round (using the HTBI primer set) targeted the TCR CDR3. TCRdb itself ran the multiplex PCR reads through MiXCR, one entry per CDR3 protein. The sample has fewer than 450,000 distinct CDR3 sequences, about a sixth seen once. Sequencing input: blood. The receptor source for this set is a woman aged 30 to 39 with Graves' hyperthyroidism that later progressed to Graves' ophthalmopathy.

V is TRBV10-3 and J is TRBJ1-1; tentatively, D is TRBD1 (5 bases). The CDR3 is made up of 15 amino acids. Germline V gene sequence: CDR1 ENHRY, CDR2 SYGVKD. The V end was cut by 5 bases, the J end by 0 bases, with 13 bases between. The CDR3 sequence is CAISQDGTVNTEAFF. CDR3 sequence (DNA): TGTGCCATCAGTCAGGACGGGACCGTGAACACTGAAGCTTTCTTT.

In this sample, this clonotype turned up a few times. The J gene is TRBJ2-7, the V gene TRBV4-2; 7 bases line up with TRBD2. The CDR3 consists of 15 residues. Trimming took 3 bases from V and 2 from J; bases not matched to a gene: 7. Germline values: CDR1 LGHNA, CDR2 YNFKEQ. In DNA form, the CDR3 reads TGTGCCAGCAGCCAGGGGTTAGGACTAGCCTACGAGCAGTACTTC. Its protein product is CASSQGLGLAYEQYF.

This clonotype was picked up many times. This chain joins TRBV20-1 and TRBJ2-7; no clear D gene. Germline V gene sequence: CDR1 DFQATT, CDR2 SNEGSKA (reference sequence). With 0 bases removed from V and 6 bases from J, the gap between germline ends came to 9 bases. The CDR3 spans 12 residues. In DNA form, the CDR3 reads TGCAGTGCTAGAGAGGGTCTGAGCGAGCAGTACTTC. Its protein product is CSAREGLSEQYF.

In its sample, this clonotype was seen many times. The chain has TRBV7-2 and TRBJ2-1; D may be TRBD2 (5 bases). CDR3 length: 15 amino acids. The germline V gene has CDR1 SGHTA and CDR2 FQGNSA. The ends were cut back, 1 base at V and 2 bases at J, with 9 bases in the middle. In DNA, the CDR3 is TGTGCCAGCAGCTTAGGAGCGGCTCCCTACAATGAGCAGTTCTTC. This translates into CASSLGAAPYNEQFF.

In this sample, this clonotype turned up many times. The V gene is TRBV6-1, the J gene TRBJ2-5, with D unresolved. Germline V CDR1 and CDR2: MNHNS, SASEGT. V dropped 3 bases and J dropped 5 bases, with 19 bases sitting between them. This CDR3 contains 16 residues. Here the CDR3 DNA reads TGTGCCAGCAGTGAGTGGCATTTCACCCGTGGGGAGACCCAGTACTTC. This sequence encodes CASSEWHFTRGETQYF.

As to this clonotype: One end of the junction does not line up with germline, which may come from a read error. The rearrangement links TRBV6-2 or TRBV6-3 to TRBJ1-1; 7 bases fit TRBD1. This CDR3 has 17 residues. CDR1 and CDR2 (germline): MNHEY, SVGEGT. CDR3: CGSSYPSRDSLNTEAFF. DNA for the CDR3: TGTGGCAGCAGTTACCCCTCAAGGGACAGTCTGAACACTGAAGCTTTCTTT.

This chain joins TRBV28 and TRBJ2-7; no clear D gene. This CDR3 region has 17 residues. Germline CDR1 and CDR2: MDHEN and SYDVKM. V lost 1 base to trimming and J lost 0 bases, with 16 bases between them. The CDR3 loop reads CASSLSTGRSASYEQYF. CDR3 in DNA: TGTGCCAGCAGTTTATCGACCGGACGGTCTGCCTCCTACGAGCAGTACTTC.

This clonotype occurred many times. This chain connects TRBV20-1 to TRBJ2-3, with 7 bases matching TRBD2. The germline CDR1 and CDR2 sequences are DFQATT and SNEGSKA (reference sequence). With V trimmed by 5 bases and J by 1 base, 3 bases remained unmatched. The length of the CDR3 is 13 residues. DNA for the CDR3: TGCAGTGCTTCAACTAGCGGCACAGATACGCAGTATTTT. This gives the protein CSASTSGTDTQYF.

This clonotype was recorded at least ten times. V gene TRBV28 combines with J gene TRBJ1-2, with no clear D. Germline values: CDR1 MDHEN, CDR2 SYDVKM. V was trimmed by 3 bases and J by 4 bases, leaving 15 bases between them. This CDR3 comprises 15 residues. The CDR3 coding sequence is TGTGCCAGCAGTTTGGCGGGCGGGCGGATCTATGGCTACACCTTC. Residues: CASSLAGGRIYGYTF.

At least ten counts were recorded for this clonotype. The chain joins TRBV20-1 to TRBJ1-2, with unresolved D. The V and J ends lost 1 base and 1 base respectively, with 7 bases between them. Germline CDR1 reads DFQATT; CDR2 reads SNEGSKA (reference sequence). This CDR3 is 13 amino acids long. In DNA form, the CDR3 reads TGCAGTGCTAGAGTACAGCGTAACTATGGCTACACCTTC. The encoded protein is CSARVQRNYGYTF.

In this sample, this clonotype turned up many times. The chain combines TRBV6-5 with TRBJ1-2; TRBD1 might be the D (5 bases). The CDR3 runs 13 residues. Germline CDR1 is MNHEY and CDR2 is SVGAGI. The V gene lost 3 bases and the J gene lost 4 bases, with 9 bases spanning the gap. This chain's CDR3 is CASSYGRAYGYTF. The CDR3 DNA follows: TGTGCCAGCAGTTATGGCAGGGCCTATGGCTACACCTTC.

The rearrangement links TRBV5-1 to TRBJ2-2; D may be TRBD2 (6 bases). Trimming left V 3 bases short and J 5 bases short, with 14 bases between. Per germline, CDR1 SGHRS and CDR2 YFSETQ. CDR3 length: 15 amino acids. CDR3 coding DNA: TGCGCCAGCAGCTCGGGAGTTGCGGCGACCGGGGAGCTGTTTTTT. This gives the protein CASSSGVAATGELFF.

The sample holds a few counts of this clonotype. The chain is built from TRBV6-5 and TRBJ1-3; the D is unclear. Germline V CDR1 and CDR2: MNHEY, SVGAGI. V was clipped by 0 bases and J by 2 bases, with 8 bases between them. The CDR3 has 15 residues. CDR3: CASSYSVGAGNTIYF. The DNA for the CDR3 is TGTGCCAGCAGTTACTCGGTGGGCGCTGGAAACACCATATATTTT.

This clonotype has at least ten counts. V gene TRBV9 combines with J gene TRBJ2-7, with TRBD2 matching over 8 bases. The germline V gene encodes CDR1 SGDLS and CDR2 YYNGEE. The V and J ends lost 0 bases and 4 bases, in that order; junction bases with no gene match: 6. CDR3 length: 15 amino acids. For the CDR3, the DNA is TGTGCCAGCAGCGTAGCTATCGGGGGGGGTTACGAGCAGTACTTC. This codes for CASSVAIGGGYEQYF.

In its sample, this clonotype was seen a few times. This chain links TRBV19 with TRBJ2-1; a weak D match, TRBD1 (6 bases). There are 14 residues in the CDR3. The V gene lost 2 bases and the J gene lost 7 bases, with 12 bases spanning the gap. Germline V gene sequence: CDR1 LNHDA, CDR2 SQIVND (reference sequence). CDR3 sequence (DNA): TGTGCCAGTAGTATATTCGCAGGGGAGAATGAGCAGTTCTTC. This sequence encodes CASSIFAGENEQFF.

This clonotype occurred many times. The chain carries TRBV20-1 and TRBJ2-3; possibly TRBD2 for D (5 bases). This CDR3 is built from 15 residues. The germline gives CDR1 DFQATT, CDR2 SNEGSKA (reference sequence). V was shortened by 3 bases and J by 0 bases, with 13 bases between the two germline ends. CDR3 bases: TGCAGTGCTAGTGCTGCGGAGGACAGCACAGATACGCAGTATTTT. Protein: CSASAAEDSTDTQYF.